What follows is one T cell receptor beta chain and its context. The antigen is not known. The data were taken from a study of T cell responses to AZD1222 COVID-19 vaccine. The study's findings and limits: Unmutated variant regions are reportedly targeted by nearly half of spike-specific TCRs.

TCRdb's copy holds only in-frame clones and misses some; the assay was immunoSEQ multiplex PCR. Seen here are some 84,000 clones, roughly 85% observed once, and the top ten hold about 12%. The length of the CDR3 is 16 residues. V was clipped by 5 bases and J by 3 bases, with 16 bases between them. Germline V gives CDR1 SGHTA, CDR2 FQGNSA. The sequence was collected from an adult who received the AZD1222 COVID-19 vaccine. J is TRBJ2-2 and V is TRBV7-2; a weak D match, TRBD2 (7 bases). The sequences come from peripheral blood, collected 28 days after the second AZD1222 dose. CDR3 bases: TGTGCCAGCAGCGCCCAACGGGGGGCCTACACCGGGGAGCTGTTTTTT. It encodes CASSAQRGAYTGELFF.